This TCR beta chain was retrieved from a study of blood T cell repertoires in COVID-19. The CDR3 is 13 residues long. In germline, CDR1 is MNHEY, CDR2 SMNVEV (reference sequence). V dropped 6 bases and J dropped 6 bases, with 11 bases sitting between them. TCRdb's copy holds only in-frame clones and misses some; the assay was immunoSEQ multiplex PCR. In the table there are about 240,000 clones, roughly 80% of which are singletons. The sample taken for sequencing was peripheral blood. This clonotype was sampled from a woman older than 75 with acute or convalescent COVID-19. The chain links TRBV27 to TRBJ2-2, with D perhaps matching TRBD2 (6 bases). The CDR3 loop is CASRGGLSGELFF. In DNA, the CDR3 is TGTGCCAGCAGAGGAGGGTTGTCCGGGGAGCTGTTTTTT.